This TCR beta chain originates from a study of T cell clonotyping in hematopoietic cell transplantation. Germline V lookup: CDR1 MNHEY, CDR2 SVGAGI. The CDR3 spans 15 residues. Trimming removed 6 bases at V and 4 bases at J, with 18 bases between. Only in-frame clones appear in the TCRdb table, and some are missing; sequencing was by immunoSEQ multiplex PCR. The sample includes around 15,000 clones, under 90% of them seen just once. Sequencing was performed on PBMCs, taken 100 days after allogeneic stem cell transplant. V and J are TRBV6-5 and TRBJ1-1, with a possible D match to TRBD1 (5 bases). The receptor was isolated from a male patient in his sixties or seventies who had an allogeneic stem cell transplant from a related donor, so the T cells may come from the graft donor. Some clones in this sample may be carry-over from other donors' samples. CDR3 residues: CASSPAGGERTEAFF. In nucleotides, the CDR3 is TGTGCCAGCAGCCCAGCCGGGGGAGAGCGCACTGAAGCTTTCTTT.